This entry features one T cell receptor beta chain sequence. Authors' processing steps: Quantification of nucleated cells was approximated via reference gene primer amplification. Method: immunoSEQ multiplex PCR; TCRdb's copy keeps in-frame clones and lacks some. V, J and clone size are those of that table, while D and trimming were read from the DNA. Of 250,000 to 300,000 clones in the sample, 75% to 90% were seen once. Germline-derived CDR1 and CDR2 are MGHDK and SYGVNS. The CDR3 consists of 17 residues. The ends lost 7 bases at V and 9 bases at J; junction bases unmatched: 21. This specimen comes from a study of blood T cell repertoires in COVID-19. Across the whole study: The United States, Italy and Spain provided the acute and convalescent COVID-19 samples. PBMCs, B-cell-depleted T cells, or T cells provided the cDNA or gDNA that made up the material.

The V call is TRBV25-1, the J call TRBJ2-1, with 7 bases fitting TRBD1. Sequenced input: peripheral blood. The TCR originated in a man aged 50-60 years with acute or convalescent COVID-19. The CDR3 DNA reads TGTGCCAGCACACCCGGGACAGCCGTCGTGAACAGTGGTGAGCAGTTCTTC. Translated, it gives CASTPGTAVVNSGEQFF.